A single sample is the source of the 24 T cell receptor beta chains below, sequenced in a study of cytomegalovirus exposure and HLA in healthy donors. In the PCR, 60 Vbeta and 13 Jbeta primers were used. Using immunoSEQ multiplex PCR, the repertoire was profiled, and TCRdb retains in-frame clones only, with some absent. This table holds roughly 180,000 clones, approximately 82% found once. Material: PBMCs. These receptor sequences come from a woman in her thirties or forties in good health and CMV-seropositive.

The chain links TRBV30 to TRBJ1-1; D is possibly TRBD1 (6 bases). V was clipped by 3 bases and J by 7 bases, with 18 bases between them. Germline V gene lookup returns CDR1 GTSNPN and CDR2 SVGIG (reference sequence). The length of the CDR3 is 14 residues. The CDR3 sequence: CAWRQDSNFVEAFF. In DNA form, the CDR3 reads TGTGCCTGGAGACAGGACAGCAACTTTGTTGAAGCTTTCTTT.

This clone has a single count. CDR3 coding DNA: TGTGCCAGCAAGGGGGCCAAAAACATTCAGTACTTC. Translating it yields CASKGAKNIQYF. The V call is TRBV2, the J call TRBJ2-4, with D possibly matching TRBD1 (5 bases). CDR1 is SNHLY, CDR2 FYNNEI, per germline. V was trimmed by 7 bases and J by 1 base, leaving 5 bases between them. The CDR3 has 12 amino acids.

The chain combines TRBV7-9 with TRBJ2-1; D is undetermined. V shed 5 bases and J shed 2 bases, with 10 bases lying between them. In germline, CDR1 is SEHNR, CDR2 FQNEAQ (reference sequence). The CDR3 has 14 residues. CDR3 sequence (DNA): TGTGCCAGCAGCCCACCCGGTACCTACAATGAGCAGTTCTTC. This translates into CASSPPGTYNEQFF.

The CDR3 loop reads CASSFSWDRGNTEAFF. The CDR3, as DNA: TGTGCCAGCAGTTTTTCTTGGGACAGGGGAAACACTGAAGCTTTCTTT. V usage is TRBV28 and J usage is TRBJ1-1, with 10 positions matching TRBD1. The CDR3 length is 16 residues. With V trimmed by 3 bases and J by 2 bases, 6 bases remained unmatched. Germline lookup yields CDR1 MDHEN and CDR2 SYDVKM.

This chain uses TRBV6-6 with TRBJ2-3, with 7 nucleotides matching TRBD1. V trimming: 2 bases; J trimming: 1 base; junction bases outside the gene matches: 3. CDR3 length: 15 residues. Germline V gene sequence: CDR1 MNHNY, CDR2 SVGAGI (reference sequence). CDR3 sequence: CASSYGQGGTDTQYF. CDR3 DNA: TGTGCCAGCAGTTACGGGCAGGGGGGCACAGATACGCAGTATTTT.

The chain combines TRBV21-1 with TRBJ1-1. TRBV21-1 constitutes a pseudogene. This CDR3 is 14 amino acids long. This chain's CDR3 is CASSKCGVETEAFF. CDR3 coding DNA: TGTGCCAGCAGCAAATGCGGGGTCGAGACTGAAGCTTTCTTT.

This sequence joins TRBV18 and TRBJ2-1; 10 bases agree with TRBD2. Germline V lookup: CDR1 KGHSH, CDR2 LQKENI. With 5 bases clipped from V and 7 bases from J, the junction kept 5 bases outside the gene matches. The CDR3 covers 14 residues. For the CDR3, the DNA is TGTGCCAGCTCAATCAGCGGGAGGGTAAATGAGCAGTTCTTC. It yields the protein CASSISGRVNEQFF.

The chain recombines TRBV11-2 with TRBJ2-3; 8 bases line up with TRBD2. J was trimmed by 5 bases and V by 0 bases; bases with no gene match: 10. The CDR3 loop spans 17 amino acids. From germline, CDR1 is SGHAT and CDR2 FQNNGV. In nucleotides, the CDR3 is TGTGCCAGCAGCTTAGAACGGGAGGGGCGGGTTGGAGATACGCAGTATTTT. Amino acids: CASSLEREGRVGDTQYF.

The sample holds a few counts of this clone. The chain recombines TRBV6-5 with TRBJ2-2; TRBD2 agrees at 9 bases. Germline lookup yields CDR1 MNHEY and CDR2 SVGAGI. V lost 6 bases to trimming and J lost 1 base; unmatched junction nucleotides: 3. The CDR3 is 15 residues long. CDR3 nucleotide sequence: TGTGCCAGCAGCCTGACTAGCGGGAACACCGGGGAGCTGTTTTTT. This codes for CASSLTSGNTGELFF.

The chain combines TRBV14 with TRBJ2-1; 10 bases are a match to TRBD2. The CDR3 totals 17 residues. Trimming removed 1 base from V and 4 bases from J; junction bases left unmatched: 7. Germline V lookup: CDR1 SGHDN, CDR2 FVKESK. CDR3 region: CASSQVESGRGYNEQFF. Written as DNA, the CDR3 is TGTGCCAGCAGCCAAGTGGAGAGCGGGAGGGGTTACAATGAGCAGTTCTTC. The full variable domain, in which reference TRBV14 and TRBJ2-1 provide the parts outside the CDR3, is EAGVTQFPSHSVIEKGQTVTLRCDPISGHDNLYWYRRVMGKEIKFLLHFVKESKQDESGMPNNRFLAERTGGTYSTLKVQPAELEDSGVYFCASSQVESGRGYNEQFFGPGTRLTVL.

The V and J genes are TRBV28 and TRBJ2-6; no reliable D call. This CDR3 is 18 amino acids long. Looked up from germline, CDR1 is MDHEN and CDR2 is SYDVKM. V lost 6 bases and J 2 bases, leaving 20 bases between the germline ends. The CDR3 DNA sequence: TGTGCCAGCAGCCCGACCGTTTTGACATGGGCTGGGGCCAACGTCCTGACTTTC. It yields the protein CASSPTVLTWAGANVLTF.

The chain has TRBV7-2 and TRBJ2-7, with 7 positions matching TRBD2. The trim removed 4 bases at V and 7 bases at J, leaving 7 bases unmatched. This CDR3 spans 13 amino acids. Germline lookup yields CDR1 SGHTA and CDR2 FQGNSA. The CDR3 nucleotides read TGTGCCAGCAGCTCAAGCGGGGCTGGGGAGCAGTACTTC. Protein: CASSSSGAGEQYF. The variable domain in full, completed from reference TRBV7-2 and TRBJ2-7, reads GAGVSQSPSNKVTEKGKDVELRCDPISGHTALYWYRQSLGQGLEFLIYFQGNSAPDKSGLPSDRFSAERTGGSVSTLTIQRTQQEDSAVYLCASSSSGAGEQYFGPGTRLTVT.

The chain links TRBV30 to TRBJ2-5; D ambiguous. The CDR3 spans 10 residues. The V gene's germline CDR1 is GTSNPN and CDR2 SVGIG (reference sequence). Trimming took off 8 bases at V and 7 bases at J, with 11 bases between the two ends. CDR3 residues: CAALVGTQYF. DNA of the CDR3: TGTGCCGCGCTGGTCGGGACCCAGTACTTC.

The rearrangement uses TRBV6-4 and TRBJ1-2, with 7 bases that match TRBD1. This CDR3 has 13 residues. Germline CDR1 and CDR2: MRHNA and SNTAGT. The ends lost 5 bases at V and 3 bases at J; junction bases unmatched: 3. CDR3 DNA: TGTGCCAGCAGTCGGGACAGCTACTATGGCTACACCTTC. This gives the protein CASSRDSYYGYTF.

This CDR3 is CASSPQRNEQFF. CDR3 nucleotide sequence: TGTGCCAGCAGCCCCCAACGGAATGAGCAGTTCTTC. The V and J genes are TRBV11-1 and TRBJ2-1; no reliable D call. V dropped 5 bases and J dropped 7 bases, with 9 bases sitting between them. The CDR3 totals 12 residues. Germline V gene lookup returns CDR1 SGHAT and CDR2 FQDESV (reference sequence).

This chain links TRBV4-1 with TRBJ1-5; the D gene is possibly TRBD1 (5 bases). CDR3 size: 15 residues. Germline values: CDR1 MGHRA, CDR2 YSYEKL. The V gene lost 1 base and the J gene lost 5 bases, with 12 bases spanning the gap. The CDR3 DNA reads TGCGCCAGCAGCCAAGGGACATCTTCGCATCAGCCCCAGCATTTT. Translating gives CASSQGTSSHQPQHF.

The chain is built from TRBV7-9 and TRBJ1-4; possible D gene TRBD1, 6 bases. V was pared by 4 bases and J by 8 bases, with 11 bases between. This CDR3 contains 13 residues. Germline CDR1 is SEHNR and CDR2 is FQNEAQ (reference sequence). The CDR3 protein is CASSSGGLEKLFF. CDR3 sequence (DNA): TGTGCCAGCAGCTCGGGGGGCCTAGAAAAACTGTTTTTT.

This clone was detected only a few times. This chain uses TRBV7-3 with TRBJ2-7; D is possibly TRBD1 (5 bases). V was clipped by 2 bases and J by 6 bases, with 11 bases between them. The CDR3 sequence is 13 residues long. Germline CDR1 and CDR2: SGHTA and FQGTGA. CDR3 DNA: TGTGCCAGCAGCTTATCCAGGGCGAGCGAGCAGTACTTC. Translated, it gives CASSLSRASEQYF. Full variable domain (outside the CDR3, taken from reference TRBV7-3 and TRBJ2-7): GAGVSQTPSNKVTEKGKYVELRCDPISGHTALYWYRQSLGQGPEFLIYFQGTGAADDSGLPNDRFFAVRPEGSVSTLKIQRTERGDSAVYLCASSLSRASEQYFGPGTRLTVT.

V gene TRBV19 combines with J gene TRBJ2-1, with 8 nucleotides matching TRBD1. From germline, CDR1 is LNHDA and CDR2 SQIVND (reference sequence). The CDR3 consists of 17 residues. J lost 8 bases, V lost 5 bases, and 17 bases had no gene match. CDR3 sequence (DNA): TGTGCCAGTAGTTCTCCCCGGGCAGGGGGCTTCGGGGATGAGCAGTTCTTC. This codes for CASSSPRAGGFGDEQFF.

The chain couples TRBV19 to TRBJ2-7; D might be TRBD2 (7 bases). Per germline, CDR1 LNHDA and CDR2 SQIVND (reference sequence). This CDR3 has 15 amino acids. V lost 3 bases and J lost 3, with 15 bases in between. Here the CDR3 reads CASSIGSGGGYEQYF. In DNA, the CDR3 is TGTGCCAGTAGTATTGGCTCGGGGGGCGGCTACGAGCAGTACTTC.

This chain connects TRBV9 to TRBJ1-1; 8 bases agree with TRBD1. Germline-derived CDR1 and CDR2 are SGDLS and YYNGEE. CDR3 size: 15 residues. Trimming took 4 bases from V and 1 from J; bases not matched to a gene: 6. The CDR3, as DNA: TGTGCCAGCAGCCCACGGACAGGGAAGAACACTGAAGCTTTCTTT. Translating it yields CASSPRTGKNTEAFF.

The chain uses TRBV15 and TRBJ2-5, with TRBD2 matching 10 bases. V trimming: 0 bases; J trimming: 9 bases; junction bases outside the gene matches: 4. Germline-derived CDR1 and CDR2 are LNHNV and YYDKDF (reference sequence). The CDR3 spans 14 residues. CDR3 nucleotides: TGTGCCACCAGCAGAGATCGGAGCGGGGGGGCCCAGTACTTC. As protein: CATSRDRSGGAQYF. The complete variable domain, with remaining parts taken from reference TRBV15 and TRBJ2-5, reads DAMVIQNPRYQVTQFGKPVTLSCSQTLNHNVMYWYQQKSSQAPKLLFHYYDKDFNNEADTPDNFQSRRPNTSFCFLDIRSPGLGDTAMYLCATSRDRSGGAQYFGPGTRLLVL.

V usage is TRBV27 and J usage is TRBJ2-7; a possible D gene is TRBD1 (6 bases). The germline V gene has CDR1 MNHEY and CDR2 SMNVEV (reference sequence). The ends were cut back, 2 bases at V and 3 bases at J, with 8 bases in the middle. The CDR3 loop spans 13 amino acids. The CDR3 region has the DNA TGTGCCAGCAGTTTACAGGGGTACTACGAGCAGTACTTC. This codes for CASSLQGYYEQYF.

The J gene is TRBJ1-6, the V gene TRBV25-1; tentatively, D is TRBD1 (6 bases). The germline CDR1 and CDR2 sequences are MGHDK and SYGVNS. This CDR3 is built from 15 residues. V lost 0 bases and J 10 bases, leaving 13 bases between the germline ends. The CDR3 nucleotides read TGTGCCAGCAGTGAATATCACAGGGTTGTGTCACCCCTCCACTTT. This translates into CASSEYHRVVSPLHF.